The entry below gives a single T cell receptor (beta chain) sequence along with its context. Its specificity is not known. The data originate from a study of cytomegalovirus exposure and HLA in healthy donors. PCR employed 60 Vbeta and 13 Jbeta primers. Repertoires were generated with immunoSEQ multiplex PCR, while TCRdb's copy carries only in-frame clones and drops some. The sample lists over 200,000 clones; 70% to 90% were seen once. Study outcomes and limitations: Later examination showed HLA-associated TCR beta chains had greater clonal expansion than equally common others. Testing in vitro showed three CMV-associated chains specific for CMV antigens.

Trimming stripped 3 bases from V and 0 bases from J, with 9 bases between. This CDR3 is 14 amino acids long. Germline CDR1 reads MGHDK; CDR2 reads SYGVNS. Sequenced input: PBMCs. The source is a human donor in good health. The chain is built from TRBV25-1 and TRBJ2-7, with unresolved D. DNA for the CDR3: TGTGCCAGCAGTGACCCGACACTCTCCTACGAGCAGTACTTC. Translation: CASSDPTLSYEQYF.